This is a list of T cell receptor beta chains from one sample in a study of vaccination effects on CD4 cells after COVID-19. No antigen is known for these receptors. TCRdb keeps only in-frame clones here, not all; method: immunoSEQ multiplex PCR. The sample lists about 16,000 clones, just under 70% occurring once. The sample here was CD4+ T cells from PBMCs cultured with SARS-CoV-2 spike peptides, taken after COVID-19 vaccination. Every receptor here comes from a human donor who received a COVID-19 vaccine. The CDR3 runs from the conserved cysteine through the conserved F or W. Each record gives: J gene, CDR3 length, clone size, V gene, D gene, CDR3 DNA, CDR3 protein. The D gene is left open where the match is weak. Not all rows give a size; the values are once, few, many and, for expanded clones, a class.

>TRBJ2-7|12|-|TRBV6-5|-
TGTGCCAGCCCCGGGTATGACTACGAGCAGTACTTC
CASPGYDYEQYF
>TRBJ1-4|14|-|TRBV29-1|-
TGCAGCGTTGAGGTCGGCAGGGAGGGTGAAAAACTGTTTTTT
CSVEVGREGEKLFF
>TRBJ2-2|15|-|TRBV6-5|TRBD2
TGTGCCAGCAGTAAGCGGGGGGTGAACACCGGGGAGCTGTTTTTT
CASSKRGVNTGELFF
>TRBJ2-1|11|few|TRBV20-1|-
TGCAGTGCTAACAGTCGGAATGAGCAGTTCTTC
CSANSRNEQFF
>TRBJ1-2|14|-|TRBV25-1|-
TGTGCCAGCACCTACACTGAGGGCTTCTATGGCTACACCTTC
CASTYTEGFYGYTF
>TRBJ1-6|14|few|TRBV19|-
TGTGCCAGTAGACAACAGGGTGGAAATTCACCCCTCCACTTT
CASRQQGGNSPLHF
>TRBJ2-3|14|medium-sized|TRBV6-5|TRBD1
TGTGCCAGCAACCGGGACAGGGGGCAAGATACGCAGTATTTT
CASNRDRGQDTQYF
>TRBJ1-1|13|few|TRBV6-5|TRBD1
TGTGCCAGCAGGAGCAGGGGGCGGTCTGAAGCTTTCTTT
CASRSRGRSEAFF
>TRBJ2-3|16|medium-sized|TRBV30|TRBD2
TGTGCCTGGAGTGGCCGAGCGGGGTTTTCCCTAGATACGCAGTATTTT
CAWSGRAGFSLDTQYF
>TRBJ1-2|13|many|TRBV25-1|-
TGTGCCAGCAGTGAAGGACGAGGTCTAGGCTACACCTTC
CASSEGRGLGYTF
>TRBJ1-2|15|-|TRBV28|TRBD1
TGTGCCAGCAGTCCTCACGACAGGGCTAACTATGGCTACACCTTC
CASSPHDRANYGYTF
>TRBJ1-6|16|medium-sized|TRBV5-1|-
TGCGCCAGCAGCTTGTATATGGGGGGGTTGGATTCACCCCTCCACTTT
CASSLYMGGLDSPLHF
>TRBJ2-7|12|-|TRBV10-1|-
TGCGCCAGCCCCCCGGCAACCTACGAGCAGTACTTC
CASPPATYEQYF
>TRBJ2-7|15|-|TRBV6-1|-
TGTGCCAGCAGTGAAGATCCCTCCAGAACCTACGAGCAGTACTTC
CASSEDPSRTYEQYF
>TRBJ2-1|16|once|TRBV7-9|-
TGTGCCAGCAGTCATTTCGGGGCATCCTCCTACAATGAGCAGTTCTTC
CASSHFGASSYNEQFF
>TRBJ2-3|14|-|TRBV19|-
TGTGCCAGTAGTATAGAAGTGAACACAGATACGCAGTATTTT
CASSIEVNTDTQYF
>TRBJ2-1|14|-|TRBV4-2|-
TGTGCCAGCAGCCGTGAAACAGGACAGAATGAGCAGTTCTTC
CASSRETGQNEQFF
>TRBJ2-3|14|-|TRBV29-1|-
TGCAGCTCAGTGAGGGACCTAGCCACAGATACGCAGTATTTT
CSSVRDLATDTQYF
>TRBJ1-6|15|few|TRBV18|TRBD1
TGTGCCAGCTCACCACCGGACAGGGGCAATTCACCCCTCCACTTT
CASSPPDRGNSPLHF
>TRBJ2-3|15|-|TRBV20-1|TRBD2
TGCAGTGCTAGTATACTAGCGGGTAACACAGATACGCAGTATTTT
CSASILAGNTDTQYF
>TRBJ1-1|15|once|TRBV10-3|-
TGTGCCATCAGTGAGTCGGGGCAGGGTTACGCTGAAGCTTTCTTT
CAISESGQGYAEAFF
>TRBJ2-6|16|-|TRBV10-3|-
TGTGCCATCAGTGAGTCTCACGGGGCCGGGGCCAACGTCCTGACTTTC
CAISESHGAGANVLTF
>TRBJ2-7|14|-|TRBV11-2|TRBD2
TGTGCCAGCAGCAATAGCGGGAGGGCCAACGAGCAGTACTTC
CASSNSGRANEQYF
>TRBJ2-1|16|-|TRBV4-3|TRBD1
TGCGCCAGCAGCCAAGAAAGAACAGGGGGATTGGGTGAGCAGTTCTTC
CASSQERTGGLGEQFF
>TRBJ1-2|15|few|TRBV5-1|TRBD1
TGCGCCAGCAGCTACCACAGGGGTCATGAGTATGGCTACACCTTC
CASSYHRGHEYGYTF
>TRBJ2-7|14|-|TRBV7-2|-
TGTGCCAGCAGCTTAGCTAGCGGAGTCTACGAGCAGTACTTC
CASSLASGVYEQYF
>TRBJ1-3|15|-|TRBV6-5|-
TGTGCCAGCAGTTCCGATCCCGGCGGGGGAAACACCATATATTTT
CASSSDPGGGNTIYF
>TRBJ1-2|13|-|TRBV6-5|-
TGTGCCAGCAGTTATAAGAGGGCTGGTGGCTACACCTTC
CASSYKRAGGYTF
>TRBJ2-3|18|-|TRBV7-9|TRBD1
TGTGCCAGCAGCTTACCAGGACAGGGACGGGGAGGCACAGATACGCAGTATTTT
CASSLPGQGRGGTDTQYF
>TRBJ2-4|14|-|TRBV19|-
TGTGCCAGTACCCAGCCAGGGTCGTTAAACATTCAGTACTTC
CASTQPGSLNIQYF
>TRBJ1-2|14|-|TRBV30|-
TGTGCCTGGAGTGTATCAACGGGAGGTAGTGGCTACACCTTC
CAWSVSTGGSGYTF